This TCR beta chain was sequenced in a study of blood T cell repertoires in COVID-19. Study-wide background: Both acute and convalescent COVID-19 samples were obtained from the United States, Italy and Spain. PBMCs, B-cell-depleted T cells, or T cells provided the cDNA or gDNA that made up the material.

Authors' methods: Nucleated cell counts were estimated from reference gene primer amplification. This table comes from immunoSEQ multiplex PCR, and its TCRdb copy is limited to in-frame clones, with some not included. V, J and clone size reflect that table, while D and trimming were determined from the DNA. Altogether approximately 120,000 clones are present, around 80% being singletons, with the ten largest covering under 8%. Sequenced input: peripheral blood. The source is a woman of 80 years or more with active or convalescent COVID-19.

CDR3 DNA sequence: TGCAGCGTTGAGCAAAGGGGCCCTGAAGCTTTCTTT. Protein: CSVEQRGPEAFF. This rearrangement joins TRBV29-1 to TRBJ1-1; perhaps TRBD1 as D (5 bases). The ends were cut back, 3 bases at V and 6 bases at J, with 11 bases in the middle. Germline V gene sequence: CDR1 SQVTM, CDR2 ANQGSEA. The length of the CDR3 is 12 residues. Based on the CDR3 plus reference TRBV29-1 and TRBJ1-1, the full variable domain is SAVISQKPSRDICQRGTSLTIQCQVDSQVTMMFWYRQQPGQSLTLIATANQGSEATYESGFVIDKFPISRPNLTFSTLTVSNMSPEDSSIYLCSVEQRGPEAFFGQGTRLTVV.